Each of the 10 T cell receptor beta chains below was sequenced from the same sample in a study of OX40 agonist ivuxolimab in advanced cancers. This table comes from immunoSEQ multiplex PCR, and its TCRdb copy is limited to in-frame clones, with some not included. The sample lists under 95,000 clones, 84% occurring once. The sequencing used CD4+ or CD8+ T cells sorted from blood, collected in a trial of the OX40 agonist ivuxolimab. The source of these receptors is an adult with an advanced solid tumor such as melanoma, head and neck, liver or kidney cancer.

V and J are TRBV7-2 and TRBJ1-2, with D hard to call. This CDR3 comprises 15 residues. Germline loops: CDR1 SGHTA, CDR2 FQGNSA. Trimming cost V 1 base and J 4 bases, with 13 bases left between them. CDR3 residues: CASSLGMGGSYGYTF. The CDR3 DNA reads as TGTGCCAGCAGCTTAGGAATGGGCGGATCCTATGGCTACACCTTC.

V and J are TRBV15 and TRBJ1-2; TRBD1 might be the D (5 bases). Germline V gene lookup returns CDR1 LNHNV and CDR2 YYDKDF (reference sequence). CDR3 length: 15 amino acids. Trimming took 1 base from V and 3 from J, leaving 12 bases between them. The CDR3 DNA sequence: TGTGCCACCAGCAGAGGGCAGGGAATTGACTATGGCTACACCTTC. This gives the protein CATSRGQGIDYGYTF.

The chain joins TRBV2 to TRBJ1-1; no clear D. This CDR3 has 12 residues. With 6 bases removed from V and 0 bases from J, the gap between germline ends came to 5 bases. In germline, CDR1 is SNHLY, CDR2 FYNNEI. CDR3 DNA: TGTGCCAGCAGCTACATGAACACTGAAGCTTTCTTT. This gives the protein CASSYMNTEAFF.

The rearrangement joins TRBV5-1 to TRBJ2-3; the D gene is possibly TRBD1 (5 bases). Germline assignment: CDR1 SGHRS and CDR2 YFSETQ. The length of the CDR3 is 13 residues. The ends were cut back, 7 bases at V and 2 bases at J, with 11 bases in the middle. CDR3 in amino acids: CASSQTVTDTQYF. For the CDR3, the DNA is TGCGCCAGCTCCCAGACAGTCACAGATACGCAGTATTTT.

This chain joins TRBV5-6 and TRBJ1-2; D call uncertain. The CDR3 totals 14 residues. V was cut by 1 base and J by 0 bases, with 7 bases left in between. In germline, CDR1 is SGHDT, CDR2 YYEEEE. The DNA for the CDR3 is TGTGCCAGCAGCTTGTACAGACCTAACTATGGCTACACCTTC. It yields the protein CASSLYRPNYGYTF.

The J gene is TRBJ1-1, the V gene TRBV19; perhaps TRBD1 as D (5 bases). This CDR3 is 15 amino acids long. The germline gives CDR1 LNHDA, CDR2 SQIVND (reference sequence). The ends were cut back, 6 bases at V and 3 bases at J, with 17 bases in the middle. The CDR3 spells CASSQQQVGDTEAFF. CDR3 nucleotide sequence: TGTGCCAGTAGCCAACAACAGGTTGGGGACACTGAAGCTTTCTTT. Drawing the rest from reference TRBV19 and TRBJ1-1, the complete variable domain is DGGITQSPKYLFRKEGQNVTLSCEQNLNHDAMYWYRQDPGQGLRLIYYSQIVNDFQKGDIAEGYSVSREKKESFPLTVTSAQKNPTAFYLCASSQQQVGDTEAFFGQGTRLTVV.

The chain is built from TRBV16 and TRBJ1-4; D gene ambiguous. This CDR3 is 14 amino acids long. Germline lookup yields CDR1 KGHSY and CDR2 FQNENV. The ends were cut back, 4 bases at V and 4 bases at J, with 10 bases in the middle. The CDR3 region is CASSRPSVNEKLFF. CDR3 bases: TGTGCCAGCAGCCGACCGAGTGTTAATGAAAAACTGTTTTTT.

The CDR3: CASSPKRGRNTGELFF. As DNA, the CDR3 is TGTGCCAGCAGCCCCAAGCGGGGCCGGAACACCGGGGAGCTGTTTTTT. The chain employs TRBV14 and TRBJ2-2; 7 bases map to TRBD2. The CDR3 is made up of 16 amino acids. CDR1 is SGHDN, CDR2 FVKESK, per germline. V shed 4 bases, J shed 1 base, and the junction held 6 bases outside the gene matches. Full variable domain (missing parts from reference TRBV14 and TRBJ2-2): EAGVTQFPSHSVIEKGQTVTLRCDPISGHDNLYWYRRVMGKEIKFLLHFVKESKQDESGMPNNRFLAERTGGTYSTLKVQPAELEDSGVYFCASSPKRGRNTGELFFGEGSRLTVL.

This rearrangement joins TRBV9 to TRBJ1-1; the match to TRBD1 covers 9 bases. The J segment lost 5 bases and the V segment lost 4 bases, leaving 6 bases of the junction unmatched. CDR3 length: 14 residues. Germline V gene data show CDR1 as SGDLS and CDR2 as YYNGEE. The CDR3, as DNA: TGTGCCAGCAGCCCGATGACAGGGGGGACTGAAGCTTTCTTT. This sequence encodes CASSPMTGGTEAFF.

The rearrangement links TRBV30 to TRBJ1-2; D gene uncertain. With 0 bases removed from V and 0 bases from J, the gap between germline ends came to 11 bases. Per the germline V gene, CDR1 is GTSNPN and CDR2 is SVGIG (reference sequence). This CDR3 contains 15 residues. This CDR3 is CAWSVHLGSNYGYTF. CDR3 bases: TGTGCCTGGAGTGTACACCTGGGCTCTAACTATGGCTACACCTTC. Full variable domain (remainder filled in from reference TRBV30 and TRBJ1-2): SQTIHQWPATLVQPVGSPLSLECTVEGTSNPNLYWYRQAAGRGLQLLFYSVGIGQISSEVPQNLSASRPQDRQFILSSKKLLLSDSGFYLCAWSVHLGSNYGYTFGSGTRLTVV.